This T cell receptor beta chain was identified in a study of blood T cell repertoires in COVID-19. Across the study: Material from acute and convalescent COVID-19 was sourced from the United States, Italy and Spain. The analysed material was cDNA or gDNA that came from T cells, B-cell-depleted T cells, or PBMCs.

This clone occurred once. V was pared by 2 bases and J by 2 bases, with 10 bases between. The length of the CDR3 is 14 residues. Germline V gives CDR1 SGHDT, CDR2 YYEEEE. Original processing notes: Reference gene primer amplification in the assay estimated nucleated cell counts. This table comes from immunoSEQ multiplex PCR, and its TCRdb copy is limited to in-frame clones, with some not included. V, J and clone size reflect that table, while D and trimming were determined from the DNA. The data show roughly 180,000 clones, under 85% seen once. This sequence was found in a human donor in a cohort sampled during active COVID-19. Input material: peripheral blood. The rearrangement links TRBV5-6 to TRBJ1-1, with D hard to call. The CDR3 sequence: CASSFSDFNTEAFF. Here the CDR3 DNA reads TGTGCCAGCAGCTTCTCAGACTTCAACACTGAAGCTTTCTTT.